This T cell receptor (beta chain) was found in a study of T and B cells in COVID-19 patients. Blood genomic DNA input for TRB amplification was 250-500 ng. Overall study results and limits: In COVID-19 patients, T cell receptor beta variable and joining gene use was reportedly strongly skewed.

Multiplex PCR with BIOMED2 TRB-A/B primer pools amplified TRB rearrangements. TCRdb itself ran the multiplex PCR reads through MiXCR, one entry per CDR3 protein. The data contain some 6,000 distinct CDR3 sequences, approximately 26% of them singletons. The CDR3 extends over 15 amino acids. After removal of 2 bases from V and 7 bases from J, the junction contained 4 bases not matched to a gene. The germline V gene encodes CDR1 SGHTA and CDR2 FQGNSA. Comment on this clonotype: What it binds is unknown.

The chain employs TRBV7-2 and TRBJ2-1; 11 bases are shared with TRBD2. The clonotype was recovered from a human donor with active COVID-19. Sequencing was performed on blood. The CDR3 nucleotides are TGTGCCAGCAGCTTATTTAGCGGGGGGGGTAATGAGCAGTTCTTC. It encodes CASSLFSGGGNEQFF.